These 25 T cell receptor beta chains came from one sample sequenced in a study of cytomegalovirus exposure and HLA in healthy donors. Primers for the PCR totalled 60 Vbeta and 13 Jbeta. The protocol was immunoSEQ multiplex PCR, while the TCRdb copy is restricted to in-frame clones and leaves out a portion. Of over 65,000 clones in the sample, about four fifths are singletons; the top ten hold roughly 15%. The source material was PBMCs. These receptors were collected from a middle-aged woman in good health and CMV-seropositive.

The rearrangement joins TRBV5-1 to TRBJ1-6, with D perhaps matching TRBD1 (5 bases). Germline V gives CDR1 SGHRS, CDR2 YFSETQ. The CDR3 covers 18 residues. V gave up 0 bases and J gave up 1 base, with 14 bases separating them. CDR3 DNA sequence: TGCGCCAGCAGCTTGGACGGCGGGACGGGGTCCTATAATTCACCCCTCCACTTT. Protein sequence: CASSLDGGTGSYNSPLHF.

This chain links TRBV7-9 with TRBJ2-5, with 9 positions matching TRBD2. In germline, CDR1 is SEHNR, CDR2 FQNEAQ (reference sequence). V lost 1 base to trimming and J lost 2 bases; unmatched junction nucleotides: 2. This CDR3 is built from 15 residues. The CDR3 loop reads CASSLVSGGQETQYF. The CDR3 bases are TGTGCCAGCAGCTTAGTTAGCGGGGGACAAGAGACCCAGTACTTC.

The chain recombines TRBV5-8 with TRBJ1-3; D is possibly TRBD1 (6 bases). Germline lookup yields CDR1 SGHTS and CDR2 YDEGEE. The CDR3 loop spans 15 amino acids. V was pared by 3 bases and J by 0 bases, with 10 bases between. The CDR3 protein is CASSYGQFSGNTIYF. CDR3 coding DNA: TGTGCCAGCAGCTATGGACAGTTCTCTGGAAACACCATATATTTT. Full variable domain (outside the CDR3, taken from reference TRBV5-8 and TRBJ1-3): EAGVTQSPTHLIKTRGQQATLRCSPISGHTSVYWYQQALGLGLQFLLWYDEGEERNRGNFPPRFSGRQFPNYSSELNVNALELEDSALYLCASSYGQFSGNTIYFGEGSWLTVV.

The chain carries TRBV4-3 and TRBJ1-2; TRBD1 is a possible D gene (5 bases). Trimming removed 4 bases from V and 1 base from J, with 13 bases in between. Germline values: CDR1 LGHNA, CDR2 YSLEER. There are 15 residues in the CDR3. This CDR3 is CASSRSGQLNYGYTF. The CDR3 DNA follows: TGCGCCAGCAGCCGATCCGGACAACTTAACTATGGCTACACCTTC.

The V and J genes are TRBV7-8 and TRBJ2-5, with TRBD1 matching over 8 bases. The germline gives CDR1 SGHVS, CDR2 FQNEAQ. This CDR3 has 14 residues. V lost 4 bases and J lost 5; bases outside the gene matches: 6. CDR3 region: CASSSGQGPETQYF. The CDR3 nucleotides read TGTGCCAGCAGCTCCGGACAGGGTCCGGAGACCCAGTACTTC.

This clone was counted between two and nine times. This sequence joins TRBV5-1 and TRBJ2-6; no clear D gene. V lost 5 bases and J 0 bases, leaving 9 bases between the germline ends. The germline V gene has CDR1 SGHRS and CDR2 YFSETQ. This CDR3 contains 15 residues. DNA of the CDR3: TGCGCCAGCAGACAACAGAGCTCTGGGGCCAACGTCCTGACTTTC. Amino acids: CASRQQSSGANVLTF.

The V call is TRBV6-1, the J call TRBJ1-1, with 7 bases aligning to TRBD1. V was pared by 11 bases and J by 0 bases, with 6 bases of the junction left unmatched. This CDR3 spans 13 amino acids. Germline V gene sequence: CDR1 MNHNS, CDR2 SASEGT. CDR3 region: CAVNRGMNTEAFF. In DNA form, the CDR3 reads TGTGCCGTAAACAGGGGCATGAACACTGAAGCTTTCTTT.

The chain uses TRBV9 and TRBJ2-7; 8 nucleotides align to TRBD2. V lost 2 bases, J lost 0 bases, and 4 bases stayed unmatched. The CDR3 has 15 amino acids. Germline V gene sequence: CDR1 SGDLS, CDR2 YYNGEE. The CDR3 nucleotides read TGTGCCAGCAGCGTCAGCGGGGGCCGCTCCTACGAGCAGTACTTC. Its protein product is CASSVSGGRSYEQYF. The full variable domain, completed using reference TRBV9 and TRBJ2-7, is DSGVTQTPKHLITATGQRVTLRCSPRSGDLSVYWYQQSLDQGLQFLIQYYNGEERAKGNILERFSAQQFPDLHSELNLSSLELGDSALYFCASSVSGGRSYEQYFGPGTRLTVT.

This chain uses TRBV7-2 with TRBJ2-1; the match to TRBD2 covers 7 bases. J gave up 7 bases and V 1 base, and 16 bases lay outside the gene matches. Per germline, CDR1 SGHTA and CDR2 FQGNSA. The CDR3 length is 18 residues. CDR3 nucleotide sequence: TGTGCCAGCAGCTTAGGTCCCTCAGGCGGGAGTGTCGGGAATGAGCAGTTCTTC. Its translation is CASSLGPSGGSVGNEQFF.

The V call is TRBV6-5, the J call TRBJ2-7, with D maybe TRBD2 (6 bases). There are 14 residues in the CDR3. Germline values: CDR1 MNHEY, CDR2 SVGAGI. V dropped 3 bases and J dropped 3 bases, with 12 bases sitting between them. CDR3 nucleotide sequence: TGTGCCAGCAGTTATCTCGGGGGAGACTACGAGCAGTACTTC. This sequence encodes CASSYLGGDYEQYF.

This chain joins TRBV7-6 and TRBJ2-5; D possibly corresponds to TRBD1 (5 bases). The CDR3 has 12 amino acids. The V end was cut by 4 bases, the J end by 5 bases, with 8 bases between. From germline, CDR1 is SGHVS and CDR2 FNYEAQ. The CDR3 DNA reads TGTGCCAGCAGCTCCAAGGGGGAGACCCAGTACTTC. Its translation is CASSSKGETQYF.

Only a few counts were recorded for this clone. CDR3 amino acids: CAISDSSRPPAEAFF. The CDR3 coding sequence is TGTGCCATCAGTGATTCTTCTAGACCGCCCGCTGAAGCTTTCTTT. The V gene is TRBV10-3, the J gene TRBJ1-1; D is unclear. The V gene's germline CDR1 is ENHRY and CDR2 SYGVKD. The CDR3 length is 15 residues. Deletions cut 3 bases from V and 6 bases from J, with 17 bases between.

This sequence joins TRBV6-1 and TRBJ1-1, with unresolved D. V shed 0 bases and J shed 1 base, with 12 bases lying between them. CDR3 length: 16 residues. CDR1 and CDR2 (germline): MNHNS, SASEGT. The CDR3 spells CASSEALSGSNTEAFF. The CDR3 DNA sequence: TGTGCCAGCAGTGAAGCGCTTTCGGGGTCGAACACTGAAGCTTTCTTT.

The rearrangement links TRBV30 to TRBJ1-1; D is possibly TRBD1 (5 bases). The CDR3 sequence is 13 residues long. CDR1 and CDR2 (germline): GTSNPN, SVGIG (reference sequence). Trimming removed 4 bases from V and 4 bases from J, with 13 bases in between. The CDR3 spells CAWMYWGGTEAFF. As DNA, the CDR3 is TGTGCCTGGATGTATTGGGGGGGCACTGAAGCTTTCTTT.

CDR3 region: CASSAAGGPGETQYF. In DNA form, the CDR3 reads TGTGCCAGCTCGGCAGCGGGGGGGCCCGGGGAGACCCAGTACTTC. This rearrangement joins TRBV9 to TRBJ2-5, with 10 bases lining up with TRBD2. This CDR3 region has 15 residues. Germline assignment: CDR1 SGDLS and CDR2 YYNGEE. The J segment lost 5 bases and the V segment lost 7 bases, leaving 11 bases of the junction unmatched.

The gene calls are TRBV9 and TRBJ1-1; possibly TRBD1 for D (5 bases). The germline V gene encodes CDR1 SGDLS and CDR2 YYNGEE. The CDR3 totals 14 residues. Between the trimmed V and J ends, which lost 1 base and 8 bases, there was a span of 15 bases. CDR3 amino acids: CASSVNIGAHEAFF. The CDR3 bases are TGTGCCAGCAGCGTAAATATTGGGGCGCACGAAGCTTTCTTT.

The chain uses TRBV28 and TRBJ2-7, with D possibly being TRBD1 (5 bases). Germline lookup yields CDR1 MDHEN and CDR2 SYDVKM. The CDR3 has 12 residues. Trimming removed 8 bases at V and 5 bases at J, with 13 bases between. The CDR3 region is CASCPRVNEQYF. In DNA form, the CDR3 reads TGTGCCAGCTGCCCCAGGGTCAACGAGCAGTACTTC.

V is TRBV19 and J is TRBJ2-3, with TRBD2 matching over 7 bases. Trimming took 3 bases from V and 4 from J; bases not matched to a gene: 1. This CDR3 has 13 amino acids. CDR1 is LNHDA and CDR2 is SQIVND in the germline V gene (reference sequence). CDR3 DNA: TGTGCCAGTAGTATTGGGGGGGCAGATACGCAGTATTTT. As protein: CASSIGGADTQYF.

This clone was seen only once. V is TRBV5-4 and J is TRBJ2-5; D is possibly TRBD1 (6 bases). The CDR3 is 14 amino acids. V lost 4 bases to trimming and J lost 4 bases, with 14 bases between them. Germline assignment: CDR1 SGHNT and CDR2 YYREEE (reference sequence). CDR3 protein: CASSPRGTGETQYF. CDR3 nucleotides: TGTGCCAGCAGCCCTAGGGGGACGGGAGAGACCCAGTACTTC.

This clone has more than one count but fewer than ten. This chain connects TRBV28 to TRBJ2-3; TRBD2 matches 7 bases. Germline loops: CDR1 MDHEN, CDR2 SYDVKM. The CDR3 is made up of 16 amino acids. With V trimmed by 4 bases and J by 4 bases, 11 bases remained unmatched. DNA of the CDR3: TGTGCCAGCAGTTCCCCTGGGGGGGAGGGCCCAGATACGCAGTATTTT. Its translation is CASSSPGGEGPDTQYF.

The rearrangement uses TRBV2 and TRBJ2-7; no clear D gene. Germline V gene lookup returns CDR1 SNHLY and CDR2 FYNNEI. There are 15 residues in the CDR3. Trimming removed 8 bases from V and 1 base from J, with 18 bases in between. CDR3 amino acids: CASHITRLNSYEQYF. CDR3 in DNA: TGTGCCAGCCATATAACCAGGCTGAATTCCTACGAGCAGTACTTC.

The chain has TRBV30 and TRBJ1-6; TRBD1 matches 10 bases. The CDR3 has 13 residues. The junction had 11 bases not matched to a gene; V was cut back by 6 bases and J by 15 bases. Germline V lookup: CDR1 GTSNPN, CDR2 SVGIG (reference sequence). CDR3 DNA sequence: TGTGCCTGCTCCTCGGGGACAGGGGAAGGCCTCCACTTT. This sequence encodes CACSSGTGEGLHF.

The rearrangement links TRBV5-1 to TRBJ1-2, with no clear D. The CDR3 loop spans 14 amino acids. V was pared by 0 bases and J by 8 bases, with 14 bases between. Germline loops: CDR1 SGHRS, CDR2 YFSETQ. CDR3 sequence: CASSLESGRGGYTF. The CDR3 DNA follows: TGCGCCAGCAGCTTGGAGAGCGGACGGGGAGGCTACACCTTC. Supplemented by reference TRBV5-1 and TRBJ1-2, the full variable domain reads KAGVTQTPRYLIKTRGQQVTLSCSPISGHRSVSWYQQTPGQGLQFLFEYFSETQRNKGNFPGRFSGRQFSNSRSEMNVSTLELGDSALYLCASSLESGRGGYTFGSGTRLTVV.

This chain uses TRBV14 with TRBJ2-2, with TRBD1 as a possible D gene (5 bases). Germline V gives CDR1 SGHDN, CDR2 FVKESK. Trimming cost V 6 bases and J 4 bases, with 12 bases left between them. The CDR3 contains 14 residues. In DNA, the CDR3 is TGTGCCAGCAGGCCAGGGTACGGCACCGGGGAGCTGTTTTTT. This encodes CASRPGYGTGELFF.

J is TRBJ2-7 and V is TRBV10-1; TRBD2 matches 9 bases. Looked up from germline, CDR1 is WNHNN and CDR2 is SYGVQD (reference sequence). This CDR3 is 15 amino acids long. J was trimmed by 5 bases and V by 3 bases; bases with no gene match: 8. CDR3 nucleotides: TGCGCCAGCAGTGATAGCGGGGGAGCTCTCCACGAGCAGTACTTC. This encodes CASSDSGGALHEQYF.